This T cell receptor beta chain is drawn from a study of T-cell memory formation after mild COVID-19. Across the study: The study found TCR clusters largely donor specific. Findings of the study overall: CD8+ contracting clones occupied EMRA, while CD4+ ones occupied mainly CM and EM. The finding that pre-infection memory included some responding clones suggested that cross-reactive memory joined.

The table lists this clonotype with a few counts. Its specificity is unknown. This CDR3 has 12 residues. V lost 2 bases and J 7 bases, leaving 11 bases between the germline ends. CDR1 DFQATT and CDR2 SNEGSKA come from the germline V gene (reference sequence). TCRdb fed the 5' RACE reads into MiXCR, producing one record per CDR3 protein. The sample yields about 400,000 distinct CDR3 sequences, approximately 16% seen once. This sequence joins TRBV20-1 and TRBJ2-5, with D possibly matching TRBD1 (6 bases). The clonotype comes from a man between 18 and 35 years old who had mild COVID-19 (a few samples of this study predate the infection). Cell type and time point are not known. The sequenced sample consisted of PBMCs or a T cell subset sorted from them (not recorded which). The CDR3 reads CSARPGRGTQYF. As DNA, the CDR3 is TGCAGTGCTAGACCAGGCAGGGGGACCCAGTACTTC.